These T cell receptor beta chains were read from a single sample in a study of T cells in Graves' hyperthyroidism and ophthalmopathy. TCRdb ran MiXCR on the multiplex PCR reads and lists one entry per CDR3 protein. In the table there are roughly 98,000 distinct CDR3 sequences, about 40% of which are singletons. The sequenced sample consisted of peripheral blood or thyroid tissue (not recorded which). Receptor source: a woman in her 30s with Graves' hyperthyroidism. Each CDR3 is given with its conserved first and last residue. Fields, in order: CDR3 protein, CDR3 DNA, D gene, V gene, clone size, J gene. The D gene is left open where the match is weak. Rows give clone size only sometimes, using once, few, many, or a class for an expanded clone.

CASSTQRGYTF TGTGCCAGCAGCACCCAGAGGGGCTACACCTTC NA TRBV9 many TRBJ1-2
CASMGLKMNTEAFF TGTGCCAGTATGGGCCTGAAGATGAACACTGAAGCTTTCTTT NA TRBV19 many TRBJ1-1
CAWTPWEQLSSYEQYF TGTGCCTGGACCCCCTGGGAACAGCTTAGCTCCTACGAGCAGTACTTC NA TRBV30 many TRBJ2-7
CASSYIFRNTEAFF TGTGCCAGCAGTTACATTTTCCGAAACACTGAAGCTTTCTTT NA TRBV6-6 many TRBJ1-1
CAGRAAGASYEQYF TGTGCCGGCAGGGCAGCGGGAGCCTCCTACGAGCAGTACTTC TRBD2 TRBV27 few TRBJ2-7
CSVGGGTGNQPQHF TGCAGCGTTGGTGGAGGGACGGGCAATCAGCCCCAGCATTTT NA TRBV29-1 NA TRBJ1-5
CAIADASYEQYF TGTGCCATAGCGGACGCCTCCTACGAGCAGTACTTC NA TRBV10-3 NA TRBJ2-7
CASSPAPSWVYEQYF TGTGCCAGCAGTCCGGCCCCTTCGTGGGTATACGAGCAGTACTTC NA TRBV27 many TRBJ2-7
CASQGAGMFEQYF TGCGCCAGCCAAGGGGCCGGGATGTTCGAGCAGTACTTC NA TRBV10-2 NA TRBJ2-7
CAVKPVGGLVTGELFF TGTGCCGTGAAGCCCGTAGGGGGCTTGGTCACCGGGGAGCTGTTTTTT TRBD1 TRBV10-3 many TRBJ2-2
CSARDGQRNTEAFF TGCAGTGCTAGAGATGGACAACGGAACACTGAAGCTTTCTTT NA TRBV20-1 many TRBJ1-1
CASSLVGQGPDTQYF TGTGCCAGCAGCTTAGTGGGACAGGGCCCGGATACGCAGTATTTT TRBD1 TRBV7-9 many TRBJ2-3
CASTRTGQTGSPLHF TGTGCCAGCACCAGGACGGGACAGACGGGTTCACCCCTCCACTTT TRBD1 TRBV2 many TRBJ1-6
CASSLGTGRYYEQYF TGTGCCAGCAGCTTGGGCACAGGAAGATACTACGAGCAGTACTTC NA TRBV5-6 NA TRBJ2-7
CASSPSQGFSTDTQYF TGTGCCAGCAGCCCATCACAGGGCTTTAGCACAGATACGCAGTATTTT NA TRBV28 few TRBJ2-3